The 7 T cell receptor beta chains presented below share a single source sample, sequenced in a study of PD-1 blockade in classical Hodgkin lymphoma. Here immunoSEQ multiplex PCR was the method, and the copy in TCRdb shows in-frame clones only, minus some. The repertoire holds some 86,000 clones, 75% to 95% seen once, with around 2.7% in the top ten. The time point was: cycle 4 day 1 (C4D1), after five to seven weeks of nivolumab. Brentuximab vedotin exposure varied, and every patient relapsed after autologous stem cell transplantation. The sample consisted of peripheral blood mononuclear cells (PBMCs), taken before the fourth cycle of nivolumab. These receptors all stem from a human donor with classical Hodgkin lymphoma.

This sequence joins TRBV10-1 and TRBJ2-1; a possible D gene is TRBD1 (6 bases). Germline V gives CDR1 WNHNN, CDR2 SYGVQD (reference sequence). V was cut by 8 bases and J by 4 bases, with 27 bases left in between. The CDR3 is made up of 18 amino acids. CDR3 region: CASSGDLSRDTPYNEQFF. CDR3 nucleotide sequence: TGCGCCAGCTCAGGGGATTTGTCGAGGGACACGCCTTACAATGAGCAGTTCTTC.

The V and J genes are TRBV30 and TRBJ1-5, with 9 bases lining up with TRBD1. V lost 7 bases, J lost 6 bases, and 4 bases stayed unmatched. The germline V gene has CDR1 GTSNPN and CDR2 SVGIG (reference sequence). The CDR3 has 12 residues. CDR3 DNA: TGTGCCTTAAGACAGGGGGGTCAGCCCCAGCATTTT. It yields the protein CALRQGGQPQHF.

The CDR3 nucleotides are TGTGCCACCAGCAGTGCCCTGGGACAGCCGAATGAAAAACTGTTTTTT. This sequence encodes CATSSALGQPNEKLFF. V usage is TRBV15 and J usage is TRBJ1-4; 7 nucleotides match TRBD1. The CDR3 consists of 16 residues. Germline lookup yields CDR1 LNHNV and CDR2 YYDKDF (reference sequence). With V trimmed by 3 bases and J by 5 bases, 9 bases remained unmatched.

This clone has a single count. The CDR3 spells CAIIRQGSNYGYTF. Written as DNA, the CDR3 is TGTGCCATCATCCGACAGGGATCAAACTATGGCTACACCTTC. The chain uses TRBV5-4 and TRBJ1-2; 7 nucleotides line up with TRBD1. Germline V lookup: CDR1 SGHNT, CDR2 YYREEE (reference sequence). Trimming cost V 9 bases and J 2 bases; bases outside gene matches: 10. CDR3 length: 14 amino acids.

This chain uses TRBV5-8 with TRBJ1-4; weak D call: TRBD1 (5 bases). V lost 4 bases, J lost 7 bases, and 11 bases lay in between. CDR3 length equals 13 residues. Germline V gene data show CDR1 as SGHTS and CDR2 as YDEGEE. CDR3 region: CASSGTPFEKLFF. The DNA for the CDR3 is TGTGCCAGCAGCGGGACGCCTTTTGAAAAACTGTTTTTT.

The V call is TRBV30, the J call TRBJ2-7, with 14 bases lining up with TRBD2. The CDR3 spans 13 residues. The germline CDR1 and CDR2 sequences are GTSNPN and SVGIG (reference sequence). V gave up 3 bases and J gave up 6 bases; unmatched junction bases: 1. The CDR3 is CAWRGTSGGEQYF. The CDR3 DNA sequence: TGTGCCTGGAGAGGGACTAGCGGGGGCGAGCAGTACTTC.

This chain joins TRBV28 and TRBJ1-5; D might be TRBD1 (6 bases). The CDR3 length is 15 residues. With 8 bases removed from V and 4 bases from J, the gap between germline ends came to 18 bases. From germline, CDR1 is MDHEN and CDR2 SYDVKM. The CDR3 DNA is TGTGCCAGCCGAAAGTCAGGGGCTTTGAATCAGCCCCAGCATTTT. This codes for CASRKSGALNQPQHF.